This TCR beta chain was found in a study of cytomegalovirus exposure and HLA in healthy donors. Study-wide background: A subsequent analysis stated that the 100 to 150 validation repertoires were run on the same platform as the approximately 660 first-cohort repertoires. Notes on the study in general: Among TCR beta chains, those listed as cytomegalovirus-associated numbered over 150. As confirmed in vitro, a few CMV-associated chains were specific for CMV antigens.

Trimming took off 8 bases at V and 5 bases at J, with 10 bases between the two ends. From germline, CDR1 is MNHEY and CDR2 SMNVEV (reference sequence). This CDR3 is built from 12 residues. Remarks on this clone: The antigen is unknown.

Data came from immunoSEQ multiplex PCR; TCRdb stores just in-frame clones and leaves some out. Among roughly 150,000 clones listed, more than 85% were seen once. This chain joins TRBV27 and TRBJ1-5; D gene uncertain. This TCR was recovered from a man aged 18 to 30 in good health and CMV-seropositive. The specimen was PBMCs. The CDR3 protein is CASATLYQPQHF. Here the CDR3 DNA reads TGTGCCAGCGCAACCCTATATCAGCCCCAGCATTTT.